This T cell receptor (beta chain) stems from a study of blood T cell repertoires in COVID-19. The overall study: Acute-phase and convalescent COVID-19 samples originated in the United States, Italy and Spain.

CDR1 DFQATT and CDR2 SNEGSKA come from the germline V gene (reference sequence). V was clipped by 3 bases and J by 1 base; unmatched bases: 15. CDR3 size: 17 residues. TCRdb keeps only in-frame clones here, not all; method: immunoSEQ multiplex PCR. The profile shows under 200,000 clones, about 93% of them singletons. The clonotype was recovered from a man between 50 and 59 years old with acute or convalescent COVID-19. Material for sequencing was peripheral blood. This chain links TRBV20-1 with TRBJ2-7; the match to TRBD1 covers 7 bases. The CDR3 coding sequence is TGCAGTGCTAGTAGAGGAAGACAGGGAATTTGGTCCTACGAGCAGTACTTC. It yields the protein CSASRGRQGIWSYEQYF.